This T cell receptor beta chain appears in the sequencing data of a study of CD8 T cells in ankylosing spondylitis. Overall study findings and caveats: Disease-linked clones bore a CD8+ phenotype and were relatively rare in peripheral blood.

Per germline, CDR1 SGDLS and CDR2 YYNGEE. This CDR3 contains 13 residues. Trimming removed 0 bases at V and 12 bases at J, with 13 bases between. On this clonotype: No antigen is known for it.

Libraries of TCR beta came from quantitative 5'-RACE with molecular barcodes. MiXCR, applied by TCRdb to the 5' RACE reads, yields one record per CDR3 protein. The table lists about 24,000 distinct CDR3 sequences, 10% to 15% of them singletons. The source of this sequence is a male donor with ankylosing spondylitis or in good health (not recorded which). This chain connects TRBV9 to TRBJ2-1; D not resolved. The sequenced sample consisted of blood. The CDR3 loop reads CASSVEPRSLQFF. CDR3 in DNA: TGTGCCAGCAGCGTAGAACCGCGGAGCTTGCAGTTCTTC.